The 20 T cell receptor beta chains in this list originate from one sample, sequenced in a study of T cell clones after liver transplantation. Using immunoSEQ multiplex PCR, the repertoire was profiled, and TCRdb retains in-frame clones only, with some absent. The data hold 85,000 to 130,000 clones, with roughly four fifths observed a single time. The sequences come from CD4+ T cells from blood, collected before liver transplant. The receptors originated from a human donor who received a liver transplant.

This chain uses TRBV6-1 with TRBJ2-7; the D gene is possibly TRBD2 (5 bases). Germline-derived CDR1 and CDR2 are MNHNS and SASEGT. Trimming cost V 1 base and J 7 bases, with 17 bases left between them. The CDR3 length is 15 residues. CDR3: CASSEGASSSWEQYF. CDR3 DNA: TGTGCCAGCAGTGAAGGGGCTAGCTCATCGTGGGAGCAGTACTTC.

The chain joins TRBV9 to TRBJ1-2; 7 nucleotides agree with TRBD1. V trimming: 4 bases; J trimming: 8 bases; junction bases outside the gene matches: 8. From germline, CDR1 is SGDLS and CDR2 YYNGEE. The CDR3 has 13 amino acids. CDR3 loop: CASSPGGARGYTF. The CDR3 nucleotides read TGTGCCAGCAGCCCAGGGGGGGCGCGAGGCTACACCTTC.

The chain carries TRBV4-2 and TRBJ2-6; D unresolved. Germline V gene lookup returns CDR1 LGHNA and CDR2 YNFKEQ. V was shortened by 0 bases and J by 4 bases, with 10 bases between the two germline ends. CDR3 length equals 16 residues. This CDR3 reads CASSQDQLDGANVLTF. The DNA for the CDR3 is TGTGCCAGCAGCCAAGACCAGCTCGACGGGGCCAACGTCCTGACTTTC.

CDR3 in amino acids: CASSLTGKATGELFF. CDR3 nucleotide sequence: TGTGCCAGCAGCTTGACAGGGAAAGCCACCGGGGAGCTGTTTTTT. The rearrangement links TRBV7-2 to TRBJ2-2, with 7 bases lining up with TRBD1. Trimming at V came to 3 bases and at J to 4 bases, leaving 5 bases not matched to a gene. CDR1 is SGHTA, CDR2 FQGNSA, per germline. The CDR3 is made up of 15 amino acids.

V gene TRBV19 combines with J gene TRBJ1-4; D gene uncertain. The length of the CDR3 is 14 residues. V was shortened by 7 bases and J by 7 bases, with 16 bases between the two germline ends. From germline, CDR1 is LNHDA and CDR2 SQIVND (reference sequence). The CDR3 here is CASKKYARGEKLFF. CDR3 bases: TGTGCCAGTAAAAAGTATGCCCGGGGTGAAAAACTGTTTTTT.

This rearrangement joins TRBV15 to TRBJ2-5, with D unclear. Trimming took off 1 base at V and 5 bases at J, with 5 bases between the two ends. Germline values: CDR1 LNHNV, CDR2 YYDKDF (reference sequence). CDR3 length equals 12 residues. The CDR3 is CATSRGLETQYF. Written as DNA, the CDR3 is TGTGCCACCAGCAGAGGGTTGGAGACCCAGTACTTC.

The sample holds a few counts of this clone. CDR3 residues: CASSQLWQGVLEQYF. The CDR3 coding sequence is TGCGCCAGCAGCCAACTCTGGCAGGGGGTCCTCGAGCAGTACTTC. The rearrangement joins TRBV4-3 to TRBJ2-7; 7 bases match TRBD1. V dropped 2 bases and J dropped 6; count of bases not matched to a gene: 10. The CDR3 extends over 15 amino acids. CDR1 is LGHNA and CDR2 is YSLEER in the germline V gene.

The chain uses TRBV18 and TRBJ1-6, with D perhaps TRBD1 (6 bases). The CDR3 is 15 amino acids. Germline CDR1 reads KGHSH; CDR2 reads LQKENI. V lost 0 bases and J 6 bases, leaving 9 bases between the germline ends. CDR3 nucleotides: TGTGCCAGCTCACCACCACAGGGAGGTAATTCACCCCTCCACTTT. Its protein product is CASSPPQGGNSPLHF.

This chain uses TRBV6-6 with TRBJ1-1; 8 bases agree with TRBD1. Trimming removed 3 bases from V and 7 bases from J; junction bases left unmatched: 4. The CDR3 has 13 residues. Germline V gives CDR1 MNHNY, CDR2 SVGAGI (reference sequence). The CDR3 is CASSYSGGSEAFF. DNA of the CDR3: TGTGCCAGCAGTTATTCAGGGGGCAGTGAAGCTTTCTTT.

The genes are TRBV6-5 and TRBJ2-2; 9 bases line up with TRBD2. Germline CDR1 and CDR2: MNHEY and SVGAGI. V shed 6 bases, J shed 1 base, and the junction held 3 bases outside the gene matches. The CDR3 is 15 amino acids. The CDR3 sequence is CASRQAGGNTGELFF. For the CDR3, the DNA is TGTGCCAGCAGACAAGCGGGGGGGAACACCGGGGAGCTGTTTTTT.

The table lists this clone with a count of one. The V and J genes are TRBV18 and TRBJ2-3, with D hard to call. The V end was cut by 2 bases, the J end by 2 bases, with 11 bases between. Germline-derived CDR1 and CDR2 are KGHSH and LQKENI. This CDR3 is built from 15 residues. The CDR3 is CASSPRDFFTDTQYF. The CDR3 DNA reads as TGTGCCAGCTCACCAAGGGATTTTTTCACAGATACGCAGTATTTT.

This chain connects TRBV7-9 to TRBJ1-1, with a possible D match to TRBD1 (5 bases). The V end lost 0 bases, the J end lost 4 bases, and 18 bases lay between the germline ends. The CDR3 contains 17 residues. Germline V lookup: CDR1 SEHNR, CDR2 FQNEAQ (reference sequence). In DNA, the CDR3 is TGTGCCAGCAGCTTAGCGGGGAGGGGATCCTATACCACTGAAGCTTTCTTT. Its protein is CASSLAGRGSYTTEAFF.

The chain joins TRBV4-1 to TRBJ1-4; D remains unclear. The CDR3 has 17 residues. Looked up from germline, CDR1 is MGHRA and CDR2 is YSYEKL. With 1 base removed from V and 3 bases from J, the gap between germline ends came to 15 bases. The CDR3, as DNA: TGCGCCAGCAGCCAAGGGGGATTAGGGAGACCTAATGAAAAACTGTTTTTT. Translating it yields CASSQGGLGRPNEKLFF.

J is TRBJ2-7 and V is TRBV7-8, with TRBD1 as a possible D gene (6 bases). The V and J ends lost 8 bases and 2 bases respectively, with 10 bases between them. The CDR3 extends over 12 amino acids. Looked up from germline, CDR1 is SGHVS and CDR2 is FQNEAQ. The CDR3 region has the DNA TGTGCCAGCTCACAGGGACCCTACGAGCAGTACTTC. Translating it yields CASSQGPYEQYF.

This rearrangement joins TRBV18 to TRBJ2-3; TRBD2 matches 7 bases. Trimming removed 6 bases from V and 4 bases from J; junction bases left unmatched: 13. Germline V CDR1 and CDR2: KGHSH, LQKENI. This CDR3 spans 16 amino acids. The CDR3 nucleotides read TGTGCCAGCTCCCGCTTCGAGCGGGGAGCTTCAGATACGCAGTATTTT. Protein sequence: CASSRFERGASDTQYF.

This clone showed up just a few times. V and J are TRBV2 and TRBJ1-4, with D perhaps TRBD1 (6 bases). CDR1 SNHLY and CDR2 FYNNEI come from the germline V gene. CDR3 length: 12 residues. The ends were cut back, 5 bases at V and 13 bases at J, with 14 bases in the middle. CDR3 loop: CASSPGVMRLFF. The CDR3 coding sequence is TGTGCCAGCAGTCCAGGGGTAATGAGACTGTTTTTT.

The chain couples TRBV7-2 to TRBJ2-3; D not certain. V lost 4 bases to trimming and J lost 2 bases, with 4 bases between them. Germline V gives CDR1 SGHTA, CDR2 FQGNSA. This CDR3 spans 12 amino acids. The CDR3 region is CASSSITDTQYF. The CDR3 nucleotides are TGTGCCAGCAGCTCTATCACAGATACGCAGTATTTT. Complete variable domain (other parts from reference TRBV7-2 and TRBJ2-3): GAGVSQSPSNKVTEKGKDVELRCDPISGHTALYWYRQSLGQGLEFLIYFQGNSAPDKSGLPSDRFSAERTGGSVSTLTIQRTQQEDSAVYLCASSSITDTQYFGPGTRLTVL.

The genes are TRBV2 and TRBJ2-1; 9 positions agree with TRBD1. Germline CDR1 is SNHLY and CDR2 is FYNNEI. With 4 bases clipped from V and 11 bases from J, the junction kept 3 bases outside the gene matches. The CDR3 consists of 12 residues. The CDR3: CASSVGQGKQFF. CDR3 in DNA: TGTGCCAGCAGTGTGGGACAGGGCAAGCAGTTCTTC.

V and J are TRBV6-1 and TRBJ1-1; D unclear. The germline V and J ends were trimmed by 2 bases and 12 bases, with 22 bases remaining between them. The CDR3 contains 15 residues. CDR1 is MNHNS and CDR2 is SASEGT in the germline V gene. The CDR3 region is CASSEFTPDGPLSFF. As DNA, the CDR3 is TGTGCCAGCAGTGAATTTACACCCGACGGCCCTCTGTCTTTCTTT.

V is TRBV6-5 and J is TRBJ1-4; 8 bases align to TRBD1. CDR1 MNHEY and CDR2 SVGAGI come from the germline V gene. V shed 6 bases and J 6 bases; nucleotides not matched to a gene: 9. The CDR3 is made up of 15 amino acids. CDR3 in amino acids: CASSGRTGRDEKLFF. The CDR3 bases are TGTGCCAGCAGCGGTAGGACAGGGAGGGATGAAAAACTGTTTTTT.